These 29 T cell receptor beta chains were sequenced from one sample in a study of blood T cell repertoires in COVID-19. Data came from immunoSEQ multiplex PCR; TCRdb stores just in-frame clones and leaves some out. The sample consists of hundreds of thousands of clones, roughly nine tenths of them appearing once. Sequenced material: PBMCs or T cells enriched from blood (not recorded which). Receptors were obtained from a man aged 25 to 40 who had recovered from COVID-19.

V and J are TRBV7-9 and TRBJ2-7; TRBD1 matches at 7 bases. CDR1 and CDR2 from the germline V gene are SEHNR and FQNEAQ (reference sequence). CDR3 length: 12 residues. The junction had 4 bases not matched to a gene; V was cut back by 5 bases and J by 6 bases. CDR3 DNA sequence: TGTGCCAGCAGCCCGACAGGGATCGAGCAGTACTTC. This translates into CASSPTGIEQYF.

The chain employs TRBV7-6 and TRBJ2-3; TRBD2 matches 8 bases. With V trimmed by 8 bases and J by 4 bases, 11 bases remained unmatched. This CDR3 comprises 15 residues. The germline V gene has CDR1 SGHVS and CDR2 FNYEAQ. In DNA form, the CDR3 reads TGTGCCAGCGGGGATAGCGGGAATTGGGCAGATACGCAGTATTTT. This translates into CASGDSGNWADTQYF. The variable domain in full, with the rest retrieved from reference TRBV7-6 and TRBJ2-3, is GAGVSQSPRYKVTKRGQDVALRCDPISGHVSLYWYRQALGQGPEFLTYFNYEAQQDKSGLPNDRFSAERPEGSISTLTIQRTEQRDSAMYRCASGDSGNWADTQYFGPGTRLTVL.

The chain has TRBV28 and TRBJ1-2; TRBD1 aligns across 10 bases. Germline-derived CDR1 and CDR2 are MDHEN and SYDVKM. CDR3 size: 14 residues. The junction had 3 bases not matched to a gene; V was cut back by 0 bases and J by 8 bases. The CDR3 sequence is CASSLWDRGEGYTF. The CDR3, as DNA: TGTGCCAGCAGTTTATGGGACAGGGGGGAAGGCTACACCTTC.

The genes are TRBV19 and TRBJ1-3, with D maybe TRBD1 (5 bases). With 3 bases removed from V and 1 base from J, the gap between germline ends came to 10 bases. Germline V gene lookup returns CDR1 LNHDA and CDR2 SQIVND (reference sequence). The length of the CDR3 is 15 residues. The CDR3 DNA reads as TGTGCCAGTAGTATCCGACAGCTTTCTGGAAACACCATATATTTT. This codes for CASSIRQLSGNTIYF.

In its sample, this clone was seen once. The chain carries TRBV7-6 and TRBJ2-2; 11 bases fit TRBD2. Germline values: CDR1 SGHVS, CDR2 FNYEAQ. CDR3 length: 15 residues. The V gene end was trimmed by 6 bases and the J gene end by 5 bases; junction bases not matched to a gene: 5. The CDR3 is CASRSLAGVTGELFF. The CDR3 bases are TGTGCCAGCAGGTCACTAGCGGGAGTAACCGGGGAGCTGTTTTTT.

The CDR3 DNA sequence: TGTGCCAGCAGTGAATATGGTTCGGCGGATCAGCCCCAGCATTTT. It encodes CASSEYGSADQPQHF. The chain recombines TRBV25-1 with TRBJ1-5, with D unresolved. The germline V gene encodes CDR1 MGHDK and CDR2 SYGVNS. Deletions cut 0 bases from V and 5 bases from J, with 11 bases between. The CDR3 loop spans 15 amino acids.

V usage is TRBV19 and J usage is TRBJ2-5, with 7 bases aligning to TRBD2. The CDR3 has 12 amino acids. The germline gives CDR1 LNHDA, CDR2 SQIVND (reference sequence). The V gene end was trimmed by 8 bases and the J gene end by 5 bases; junction bases not matched to a gene: 5. CDR3 coding DNA: TGTGCCAGTGGGGGGGGTAGTGAGACCCAGTACTTC. This codes for CASGGGSETQYF.

The J gene is TRBJ2-5, the V gene TRBV7-9; no reliable D call. The CDR3 length is 11 residues. Germline V gene sequence: CDR1 SEHNR, CDR2 FQNEAQ (reference sequence). Trimming pared 4 bases from V and 6 bases from J, leaving 6 bases between. This chain's CDR3 is CASSSTKTQYF. The CDR3 DNA reads as TGTGCCAGCAGCTCGACAAAGACCCAGTACTTC.

This chain links TRBV5-1 with TRBJ1-3; no definite D call. The germline V and J ends were trimmed by 4 bases and 2 bases, with 16 bases remaining between them. The CDR3 spans 16 residues. Germline lookup yields CDR1 SGHRS and CDR2 YFSETQ. CDR3 protein: CASSLSGSGTGNTIYF. CDR3 nucleotides: TGCGCCAGCAGCCTCTCGGGTTCGGGGACTGGAAACACCATATATTTT.

The V gene is TRBV28, the J gene TRBJ2-3; 11 positions agree with TRBD2. V shed 8 bases, J shed 2 bases, and the junction held 12 bases outside the gene matches. Germline V gene lookup returns CDR1 MDHEN and CDR2 SYDVKM. The CDR3 has 17 amino acids. The CDR3 bases are TGTGCCAGCCTAGCACCGGGACTAGCGGAGAACACAGATACGCAGTATTTT. As protein: CASLAPGLAENTDTQYF.

The genes are TRBV12-3 or TRBV12-4 and TRBJ1-2; 9 bases line up with TRBD1. J lost 7 bases, V lost 5 bases, and 5 bases had no gene match. The length of the CDR3 is 13 residues. CDR3 nucleotide sequence: TGTGCCAGCAGTCCCGGGACAGGGTTTGGCTACACCTTC. It encodes CASSPGTGFGYTF.

The CDR3 spells CASSLSYYQPQHF. CDR3 coding DNA: TGTGCCAGCAGTTTATCCTACTATCAGCCCCAGCATTTT. The gene calls are TRBV12-3 or TRBV12-4 and TRBJ1-5; D gene uncertain. The V end lost 2 bases, the J end lost 5 bases, and 7 bases lay between the germline ends. This CDR3 contains 13 residues.

As to this clone: Mismatch with germline at one junction end may stem from a read error. V and J are TRBV6-6 and TRBJ1-1; 11 positions match TRBD1. The CDR3 spans 15 residues. Per germline, CDR1 MNHNY and CDR2 SVGAGI (reference sequence). As DNA, the CDR3 is TGTGCCAGCAGGCTAGGACAGGGGGCGAACGCTGAAGCTTTCTTT. It encodes CASRLGQGANAEAFF.

V gene TRBV2 combines with J gene TRBJ2-7, with TRBD1 matching 11 bases. Trimming cost V 6 bases and J 0 bases; bases outside gene matches: 19. This CDR3 has 20 residues. Germline CDR1 is SNHLY and CDR2 is FYNNEI. The CDR3 spells CASSEQAGTGGDVRSYEQYF. CDR3 sequence (DNA): TGTGCCAGCAGCGAGCAAGCCGGGACAGGGGGAGATGTCCGCTCCTACGAGCAGTACTTC.

The chain couples TRBV18 to TRBJ1-3; tentatively, D is TRBD1 (5 bases). The V end was cut by 1 base, the J end by 1 base, with 11 bases between. This CDR3 is 16 amino acids long. Looked up from germline, CDR1 is KGHSH and CDR2 is LQKENI. CDR3 in amino acids: CASSPQGIRSGNTIYF. In DNA, the CDR3 is TGTGCCAGCTCACCACAGGGGATCCGTTCTGGAAACACCATATATTTT.

This chain connects TRBV7-2 to TRBJ1-1; D gene uncertain. CDR3 length: 16 amino acids. The ends were cut back, 2 bases at V and 0 bases at J, with 13 bases in the middle. Germline CDR1 and CDR2: SGHTA and FQGNSA. The CDR3 is CASSLMALSLNTEAFF. As DNA, the CDR3 is TGTGCCAGCAGCTTAATGGCCTTAAGTCTGAACACTGAAGCTTTCTTT. Full variable domain (outside the CDR3, taken from reference TRBV7-2 and TRBJ1-1): GAGVSQSPSNKVTEKGKDVELRCDPISGHTALYWYRQSLGQGLEFLIYFQGNSAPDKSGLPSDRFSAERTGGSVSTLTIQRTQQEDSAVYLCASSLMALSLNTEAFFGQGTRLTVV.

The genes are TRBV11-2 and TRBJ2-7; a possible D gene is TRBD1 (6 bases). The CDR3 sequence is 15 residues long. V lost 5 bases and J lost 2, with 16 bases in between. Germline lookup yields CDR1 SGHAT and CDR2 FQNNGV. CDR3 residues: CASSPPMGAAYEQYF. The CDR3 DNA follows: TGTGCCAGCAGCCCCCCGATGGGGGCAGCCTACGAGCAGTACTTC.

This rearrangement joins TRBV3-1 (or the pseudogene TRBV3-2) to TRBJ2-5, with a weak D call TRBD1 (5 bases). V was pared by 4 bases and J by 4 bases, with 16 bases between. The CDR3 loop spans 15 amino acids. Germline CDR1 LGHDT, CDR2 YNNKEL (reference sequence). The CDR3 is CASSPSPQGPETQYF. For the CDR3, the DNA is TGTGCCAGCAGCCCCTCCCCCCAGGGTCCAGAGACCCAGTACTTC.

The chain recombines TRBV5-1 with TRBJ2-5; the match to TRBD1 covers 12 bases. V lost 8 bases and J lost 0; bases outside the gene matches: 14. The CDR3 extends over 18 amino acids. The germline V gene has CDR1 SGHRS and CDR2 YFSETQ. CDR3 loop: CASRLPGQGAKDQETQYF. CDR3 bases: TGCGCCAGTAGACTCCCGGGACAGGGGGCGAAGGACCAAGAGACCCAGTACTTC.

V gene TRBV11-2 combines with J gene TRBJ2-5; TRBD1 aligns across 8 bases. V lost 4 bases to trimming and J lost 5 bases; unmatched junction nucleotides: 12. The CDR3 extends over 16 amino acids. The V gene's germline CDR1 is SGHAT and CDR2 FQNNGV. The chain's CDR3 is CASSSIRTGRRETQYF. As DNA, the CDR3 is TGTGCCAGCAGCTCCATCCGGACAGGGAGACGGGAGACCCAGTACTTC.

The CDR3 region is CASSRPDGGPNTEAFF. The CDR3 nucleotides are TGTGCCAGCAGTCGACCGGACGGGGGACCGAACACTGAAGCTTTCTTT. The chain couples TRBV7-9 to TRBJ1-1, with a weak D call TRBD1 (5 bases). Germline values: CDR1 SEHNR, CDR2 FQNEAQ (reference sequence). The CDR3 loop spans 16 amino acids. V lost 6 bases and J lost 1, with 18 bases in between.

This chain joins TRBV6-5 and TRBJ2-2; D unresolved. V lost 4 bases and J 3 bases, leaving 9 bases between the germline ends. From germline, CDR1 is MNHEY and CDR2 SVGAGI. The CDR3 runs to 14 residues. Written as DNA, the CDR3 is TGTGCCAGCAGTTTCGCCCCGGACACCGGGGAGCTGTTTTTT. Encoded protein: CASSFAPDTGELFF.

This chain uses TRBV7-9 with TRBJ2-3; the D is unclear. CDR1 and CDR2 from the germline V gene are SEHNR and FQNEAQ (reference sequence). V dropped 1 base and J dropped 2 bases, with 7 bases sitting between them. The CDR3 spans 14 residues. The CDR3 sequence is CASSLGLDTDTQYF. DNA of the CDR3: TGTGCCAGCAGCTTAGGCCTAGACACAGATACGCAGTATTTT.

The rearrangement links TRBV28 to TRBJ1-5, with a possible D match to TRBD1 (6 bases). The V end was cut by 8 bases, the J end by 6 bases, with 14 bases between. The V gene's germline CDR1 is MDHEN and CDR2 SYDVKM. This CDR3 region has 13 residues. The CDR3 region is CASWTDSSQPQHF. The CDR3 DNA reads TGTGCCAGCTGGACAGATTCAAGTCAGCCCCAGCATTTT.

V usage is TRBV29-1 and J usage is TRBJ2-7, with a possible D match to TRBD1 (5 bases). V dropped 6 bases and J dropped 2 bases, with 14 bases sitting between them. Germline-derived CDR1 and CDR2 are SQVTM and ANQGSEA. CDR3 length: 13 residues. The CDR3 nucleotides are TGCAGCGTCGAAAGACAGAGTCCCTACGAGCAGTACTTC. Its translation: CSVERQSPYEQYF.

V usage is TRBV24-1 and J usage is TRBJ2-2; D possibly corresponds to TRBD2 (5 bases). The germline V and J ends were trimmed by 5 bases and 3 bases, with 12 bases remaining between them. The CDR3 spans 15 residues. The germline V gene has CDR1 KGHDR and CDR2 SFDVKD. The CDR3 is CATSAASSYTGELFF. CDR3 nucleotides: TGTGCCACCAGTGCAGCTAGCTCTTACACCGGGGAGCTGTTTTTT.

The V and J genes are TRBV5-1 and TRBJ2-7; tentatively, D is TRBD1 (6 bases). The germline V and J ends were trimmed by 0 bases and 7 bases, with 17 bases remaining between them. The CDR3 loop spans 15 amino acids. Germline assignment: CDR1 SGHRS and CDR2 YFSETQ. The CDR3 DNA reads TGCGCCAGCAGCTTGGGGGACAAATCATTACGGGAGCAGTACTTC. It specifies CASSLGDKSLREQYF.

The chain joins TRBV14 to TRBJ1-5, with 8 bases aligning to TRBD1. The CDR3 is 14 residues long. V gave up 4 bases and J gave up 2 bases; unmatched junction bases: 1. Germline V gene data show CDR1 as SGHDN and CDR2 as FVKESK. CDR3 amino acids: CASSPGGGNQPQHF. CDR3 coding DNA: TGTGCCAGCAGCCCAGGGGGCGGCAATCAGCCCCAGCATTTT.

The chain joins TRBV5-6 to TRBJ1-2; 8 nucleotides line up with TRBD1. This CDR3 has 15 amino acids. The V gene's germline CDR1 is SGHDT and CDR2 YYEEEE. The J segment lost 1 base and the V segment lost 4 bases, leaving 6 bases of the junction unmatched. CDR3 DNA sequence: TGTGCCAGCAGCATCGGGACAGGACTTAACTATGGCTACACCTTC. This sequence encodes CASSIGTGLNYGYTF.